What follows are 22 T cell receptor beta chains derived from one specimen sequenced in a study of T-cell reconstitution after alpha-beta-depleted transplantation in children. A TCRbeta library incorporating unique molecular identifiers was prepared. TCRdb processed the PCR reads anew with MiXCR; each CDR3 protein has one entry. The sample holds some 400,000 distinct CDR3 sequences, roughly 22% seen once. Material: PBMCs from the stem cell graft donor, obtained from the stem cell graft. The receptors originated from a human donor who donated a stem cell graft to a child with acute myeloid leukemia.

The rearrangement joins TRBV11-3 to TRBJ2-3; maybe TRBD2 (7 bases). This CDR3 has 15 residues. Germline assignment: CDR1 SGHNT and CDR2 YENEEA. Trimming stripped 5 bases from V and 4 bases from J, with 16 bases between. DNA for the CDR3: TGTGCCAGCAGCCTACAGGGAGGGGCCGCAGATACGCAGTATTTT. Protein sequence: CASSLQGGAADTQYF. Full variable domain (missing parts from reference TRBV11-3 and TRBJ2-3): EAGVVQSPRYKIIEKKQPVAFWCNPISGHNTLYWYLQNLGQGPELLIRYENEEAVDDSQLPKDRFSAERLKGVDSTLKIQPAELGDSAVYLCASSLQGGAADTQYFGPGTRLTVL.

A word on this clonotype: The conserved phenylalanine or tryptophan normally closing the CDR3 is absent here, so this likely arose from a read error. The genes are TRBV12-3 or TRBV12-4 and TRBJ1-1, with D unresolved. The V end lost 6 bases, the J end lost 7 bases, and 12 bases lay between the germline ends. The CDR3 has 12 residues. This CDR3 is CASRYRAIEAFC. The DNA for the CDR3 is TGTGCCAGCAGATACCGGGCTATTGAAGCTTTCTGT.

This clonotype showed up many times. V is TRBV6-1 and J is TRBJ2-1, with a weak D call TRBD2 (5 bases). The V end lost 6 bases, the J end lost 3 bases, and 12 bases lay between the germline ends. Germline CDR1 and CDR2: MNHNS and SASEGT. The CDR3 runs to 14 residues. CDR3: CASRGPGSYNEQFF. The CDR3 DNA sequence: TGTGCCAGCAGAGGTCCGGGGAGCTACAATGAGCAGTTCTTC.

CDR3 amino acids: CATSIQGADYEQYF. Here the CDR3 DNA reads TGTGCCACTTCGATTCAGGGGGCGGACTACGAGCAGTACTTC. The gene calls are TRBV10-3 and TRBJ2-7, with TRBD1 identical over 8 bases. The CDR3 loop spans 14 amino acids. The germline CDR1 and CDR2 sequences are ENHRY and SYGVKD. The ends lost 10 bases at V and 3 bases at J; junction bases unmatched: 11.

The sample holds many counts of this clonotype. The chain carries TRBV12-3 or TRBV12-4 and TRBJ2-7, with TRBD1 matching 7 bases. J was trimmed by 6 bases and V by 5 bases; bases with no gene match: 1. The CDR3 length is 11 residues. CDR3 sequence: CASSRGLEQYF. The CDR3 region has the DNA TGTGCCAGCAGTAGGGGGCTCGAGCAGTACTTC.

This clonotype was recorded many times. This chain links TRBV20-1 with TRBJ2-1; TRBD1 agrees at 9 bases. Unmatched junction bases numbered 1, after V lost 0 bases and J lost 1 base. CDR3 length: 15 residues. The germline gives CDR1 DFQATT, CDR2 SNEGSKA (reference sequence). CDR3 residues: CSARDGTGSYNEQFF. CDR3 DNA: TGCAGTGCTAGAGATGGGACAGGGTCCTACAATGAGCAGTTCTTC.

In its sample, this clonotype was seen a few times. The rearrangement uses TRBV20-1 and TRBJ2-5, with D perhaps TRBD2 (7 bases). The CDR3 is made up of 13 amino acids. Trimming left V 3 bases short and J 0 bases short, with 8 bases between. CDR1 DFQATT and CDR2 SNEGSKA come from the germline V gene (reference sequence). CDR3 nucleotides: TGCAGTGCTAGCGGGGGGCACCAAGAGACCCAGTACTTC. Its translation: CSASGGHQETQYF.

The V gene is TRBV28, the J gene TRBJ2-2, with D perhaps given as TRBD1 or TRBD2 (5 bases each). This CDR3 has 13 amino acids. The V end lost 11 bases, the J end lost 9 bases, and 19 bases lay between the germline ends. CDR1 and CDR2 from the germline V gene are MDHEN and SYDVKM. The CDR3, as DNA: TGTGCCGCGGCGGTACGGGACCTCCGGGAGCTGTTTTTT. It encodes CAAAVRDLRELFF.

This clonotype was observed a few times. The gene calls are TRBV28 and TRBJ1-1; D is perhaps TRBD1 (5 bases). Germline V gene lookup returns CDR1 MDHEN and CDR2 SYDVKM. Trimming cost V 7 bases and J 8 bases, with 14 bases left between them. CDR3 length equals 12 residues. Written as DNA, the CDR3 is TGTGCCAGCAAAATGGTCGACAGAGAAGCTTTCTTT. Its translation is CASKMVDREAFF.

This chain connects TRBV12-3 or TRBV12-4 to TRBJ2-1; TRBD1 agrees at 10 bases. The CDR3 contains 14 residues. J gave up 7 bases and V 3 bases, and 3 bases lay outside the gene matches. As DNA, the CDR3 is TGTGCCAGCAGTTTTGACAGGGGGCGAAATGAGCAGTTCTTC. Translated: CASSFDRGRNEQFF.

This clonotype was counted a few times. The chain has TRBV6-5 and TRBJ2-3; 7 nucleotides agree with TRBD1. The V gene end was trimmed by 2 bases and the J gene end by 2 bases; junction bases not matched to a gene: 7. Germline assignment: CDR1 MNHEY and CDR2 SVGAGI. The CDR3 covers 16 residues. The CDR3 spells CASSYGYRGNTDTQYF. The CDR3 DNA sequence: TGTGCCAGCAGTTACGGGTACAGGGGAAACACAGATACGCAGTATTTT.

The rearrangement links TRBV20-1 to TRBJ1-3, with D unresolved. The germline V and J ends were trimmed by 5 bases and 2 bases, with 7 bases remaining between them. Germline V gene sequence: CDR1 DFQATT, CDR2 SNEGSKA (reference sequence). The CDR3 is 12 amino acids. The CDR3 spells CSALIAGNTIYF. In nucleotides, the CDR3 is TGCAGTGCTCTTATCGCTGGAAACACCATATATTTT.

The chain carries TRBV5-1 and TRBJ1-5; 8 nucleotides line up with TRBD1. Per germline, CDR1 SGHRS and CDR2 YFSETQ. Unmatched junction bases numbered 12, after V lost 4 bases and J lost 9 bases. The CDR3 is 15 amino acids. CDR3 nucleotides: TGCGCCAGCAGCCCCCGGACAGGGCAGGATCGGCCCCAGCATTTT. Encoded protein: CASSPRTGQDRPQHF.

J is TRBJ2-5 and V is TRBV6-6; D is ambiguous. The V gene's germline CDR1 is MNHNY and CDR2 SVGAGI (reference sequence). CDR3 length equals 11 residues. Trimming took off 8 bases at V and 5 bases at J, with 9 bases between the two ends. In nucleotides, the CDR3 is TGTGCCAGCGATGATATGGAGACCCAGTACTTC. This encodes CASDDMETQYF.

This clonotype came up a few times. The chain carries TRBV7-9 and TRBJ1-1; TRBD1 matches at 8 bases. From germline, CDR1 is SEHNR and CDR2 FQNEAQ (reference sequence). Unmatched junction bases numbered 6, after V lost 8 bases and J lost 4 bases. This CDR3 is 13 amino acids long. DNA of the CDR3: TGTGCCAGCGTCCAGGGGGCGGCCACTGAAGCTTTCTTT. This translates into CASVQGAATEAFF. The variable domain in full, with the rest retrieved from reference TRBV7-9 and TRBJ1-1, is DTGVSQNPRHKITKRGQNVTFRCDPISEHNRLYWYRQTLGQGPEFLTYFQNEAQLEKSRLLSDRFSAERPKGSFSTLEIQRTEQGDSAMYLCASVQGAATEAFFGQGTRLTVV.

In this sample, this clonotype turned up a few times. The chain joins TRBV15 to TRBJ2-3; TRBD2 matches 7 bases. Germline V CDR1 and CDR2: LNHNV, YYDKDF (reference sequence). J was trimmed by 0 bases and V by 3 bases; bases with no gene match: 6. The CDR3 consists of 16 residues. DNA of the CDR3: TGTGCCACCAGCAGTGAACTAGCGTCCAGCACAGATACGCAGTATTTT. It codes for CATSSELASSTDTQYF.

The chain links TRBV20-1 to TRBJ2-1; a weak D match, TRBD2 (5 bases). The germline CDR1 and CDR2 sequences are DFQATT and SNEGSKA (reference sequence). The CDR3 length is 16 residues. Trimming left V 3 bases short and J 0 bases short, with 15 bases between. The CDR3 reads CSARPLARSSYNEQFF. The DNA of the CDR3 is TGCAGTGCTAGGCCGCTAGCCAGGAGCTCCTACAATGAGCAGTTCTTC.

The rearrangement links TRBV12-3 or TRBV12-4 to TRBJ2-5; D might be TRBD1 or TRBD2, each matching 5 bases. The V end lost 3 bases, the J end lost 5 bases, and 16 bases lay between the germline ends. There are 15 residues in the CDR3. This CDR3 is CASSFRPGPSETQYF. Written as DNA, the CDR3 is TGTGCCAGCAGTTTTCGCCCGGGGCCAAGTGAGACCCAGTACTTC.

This clonotype was observed many times. The genes are TRBV7-9 and TRBJ2-7; D is perhaps TRBD2 (8 bases). Germline V gene sequence: CDR1 SEHNR, CDR2 FQNEAQ (reference sequence). Trimming took 4 bases from V and 6 from J, leaving 16 bases between them. The CDR3 contains 14 residues. CDR3 coding DNA: TGTGCCAGCAGCTCAGGGGGACTAGTTTCCGAGCAGTACTTC. Protein product: CASSSGGLVSEQYF.

This clonotype has just a few counts. This chain uses TRBV12-3 or TRBV12-4 with TRBJ2-3; D gene uncertain. V was cut by 1 base and J by 2 bases, with 10 bases left in between. This CDR3 has 15 amino acids. The CDR3, as DNA: TGTGCCAGCAGTTTAGGGCTCCGCTACACAGATACGCAGTATTTT. It specifies CASSLGLRYTDTQYF.

This clonotype turned up a few times. The V and J genes are TRBV12-3 or TRBV12-4 and TRBJ1-1, with 9 bases that match TRBD1. This CDR3 is built from 12 residues. V lost 6 bases to trimming and J lost 14 bases; unmatched junction nucleotides: 10. As DNA, the CDR3 is TGTGCCAGCAGCCGAGGACAGGGGATGGTGTTCTTT. It specifies CASSRGQGMVFF.

This clonotype was counted only a few times. The chain links TRBV28 to TRBJ2-3, with 9 positions matching TRBD2. Germline CDR1 and CDR2: MDHEN and SYDVKM. The CDR3 runs 15 residues. J was trimmed by 2 bases and V by 5 bases; bases with no gene match: 5. Here the CDR3 reads CASSRAGGTTDTQYF. The DNA for the CDR3 is TGTGCCAGCAGTCGCGCGGGAGGGACCACAGATACGCAGTATTTT.